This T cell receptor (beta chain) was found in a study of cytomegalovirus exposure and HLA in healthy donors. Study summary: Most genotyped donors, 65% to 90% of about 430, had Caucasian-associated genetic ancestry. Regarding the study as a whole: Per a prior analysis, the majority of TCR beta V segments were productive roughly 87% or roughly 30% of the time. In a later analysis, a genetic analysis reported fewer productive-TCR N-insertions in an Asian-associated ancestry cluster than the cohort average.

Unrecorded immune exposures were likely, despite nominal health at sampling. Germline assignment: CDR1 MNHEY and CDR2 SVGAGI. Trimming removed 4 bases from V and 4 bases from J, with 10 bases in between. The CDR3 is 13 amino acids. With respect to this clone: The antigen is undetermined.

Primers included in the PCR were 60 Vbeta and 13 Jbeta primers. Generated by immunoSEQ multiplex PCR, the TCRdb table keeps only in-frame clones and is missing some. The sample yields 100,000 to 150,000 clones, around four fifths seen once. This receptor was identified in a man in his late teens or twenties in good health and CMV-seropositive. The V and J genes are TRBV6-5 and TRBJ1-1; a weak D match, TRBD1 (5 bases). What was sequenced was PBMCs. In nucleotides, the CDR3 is TGTGCCAGCAGTTTGGCCGGGGGCACTGAAGCTTTCTTT. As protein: CASSLAGGTEAFF.